A selection of T cell receptor beta chains follows, all from one sample in a study of blood T cell repertoires in COVID-19. Assay used: immunoSEQ multiplex PCR; TCRdb lists only in-frame clones, some missing. Of some 43,000 clones listed, approximately 88% are singletons. Sequenced sample: peripheral blood. These TCRs come from a man aged 45-60 years with active or convalescent COVID-19. CDR3s include the opening cysteine and the closing phenylalanine or tryptophan. The D gene is left open where the match is weak. A row's size may be missing; if present it is once, few, many or a size class.

CDR3: CASSHRGVNTEAFF; DNA: TGTGCCAGCAGCCACCGCGGGGTGAACACTGAAGCTTTCTTT; V: TRBV14; J: TRBJ1-1; size: NA; D: NA
CDR3: CASSVTGGAAEAFF; DNA: TGCGCCAGCAGCGTGACAGGGGGCGCGGCTGAAGCTTTCTTT; V: TRBV5-1; J: TRBJ1-1; size: once; D: TRBD1
CDR3: CASSLGGSSHYNEQFF; DNA: TGTGCCAGCAGCTTGGGTGGCAGTTCTCACTACAATGAGCAGTTCTTC; V: TRBV5-6; J: TRBJ2-1; size: once; D: NA
CDR3: CATSEGSNYGYTF; DNA: TGTGCCACCTCGGAGGGGTCCAACTATGGCTACACCTTC; V: TRBV24-1; J: TRBJ1-2; size: NA; D: NA
CDR3: CASRKGQGGYSNTEAFF; DNA: TGTGCCAGCAGGAAGGGACAGGGTGGCTACTCGAACACTGAAGCTTTCTTT; V: TRBV5-4; J: TRBJ1-1; size: NA; D: TRBD1
CDR3: CASSFPRQGLLSYEQYF; DNA: TGTGCCAGCAGTTTCCCAAGACAGGGGCTCCTCTCCTACGAGCAGTACTTC; V: TRBV28; J: TRBJ2-7; size: NA; D: TRBD1
CDR3: CAITGSGGNTIYF; DNA: TGTGCCATTACAGGGTCAGGAGGAAACACCATATATTTT; V: TRBV12-3/TRBV12-4; J: TRBJ1-3; size: NA; D: NA
CDR3: CASSPTNSGQGSTEAFF; DNA: TGTGCCAGCTCACCAACTAACTCGGGACAGGGTTCCACTGAAGCTTTCTTT; V: TRBV18; J: TRBJ1-1; size: NA; D: TRBD1
CDR3: CASSVGHRGARAFF; DNA: TGTGCCAGCAGCGTAGGGCACAGGGGCGCTAGAGCTTTCTTT; V: TRBV9; J: TRBJ1-1; size: NA; D: TRBD1
CDR3: CASSTGLNEKLFF; DNA: TGTGCCAGCTCGACAGGGCTTAATGAAAAACTGTTTTTT; V: TRBV10-3; J: TRBJ1-4; size: NA; D: TRBD1
CDR3: CASSEEQGATETQYF; DNA: TGTGCCAGCAGTGAAGAACAGGGGGCGACAGAGACCCAGTACTTC; V: TRBV6-4; J: TRBJ2-5; size: NA; D: TRBD1